These 7 T cell receptor beta chains share one sample of origin, sequenced in a study of T cells in Graves' hyperthyroidism and ophthalmopathy. Amplification of TCR beta CDR3 regions was performed using RNA transcripts as template. The study used the HTBI primer set for a first-round RT-PCR of the TCR CDR3. TCRdb called the multiplex PCR reads again in MiXCR, with one record for every CDR3 protein. The sample carries about 380,000 distinct CDR3 sequences, about 15% recorded once. Material: blood. The receptors were sampled from an older woman with Graves' hyperthyroidism.

Concerning this clonotype: A read error may explain this, as a much larger clone is one base away. The V and J genes are TRBV11-2 and TRBJ2-7, with D hard to call. The germline gives CDR1 SGHAT, CDR2 FQNNGV. The CDR3 runs to 15 residues. CDR3 loop: CASGLAPGTQYEQYF. In DNA, the CDR3 is TGTGCCAGCGGCTTAGCCCCGGGCACACAATACGAGCAGTACTTC. Full variable domain (outside the CDR3, taken from reference TRBV11-2 and TRBJ2-7): EAGVAQSPRYKIIEKRQSVAFWCNPISGHATLYWYQQILGQGPKLLIQFQNNGVVDDSQLPKDRFSAERLKGVDSTLKIQPAKLEDSAVYLCASGLAPGTQYEQYFGPGTRLTVT.

Many counts were recorded for this clonotype. CDR3 region: CASSFRAGADTQYF. The DNA for the CDR3 is TGCGCCAGCAGCTTTCGAGCGGGAGCAGATACGCAGTATTTT. The chain uses TRBV5-1 and TRBJ2-3; TRBD2 aligns across 8 bases. This CDR3 is 14 amino acids long. Germline lookup yields CDR1 SGHRS and CDR2 YFSETQ. V lost 2 bases and J lost 4; bases outside the gene matches: 3.

This clonotype was seen repeatedly, ten times or more. The rearrangement links TRBV6-5 to TRBJ2-1; tentative D call: TRBD2 (5 bases). There are 16 residues in the CDR3. Germline CDR1 MNHEY, CDR2 SVGAGI. Trimming shortened V by 2 bases and J by 0 bases, and 11 bases separated the two germline ends. This chain's CDR3 is CASSYTSISSYNEQFF. The CDR3 nucleotides are TGTGCCAGCAGTTACACTAGTATCAGCTCCTACAATGAGCAGTTCTTC.

This sequence joins TRBV7-2 and TRBJ2-1; the match to TRBD2 covers 8 bases. Germline lookup yields CDR1 SGHTA and CDR2 FQGNSA. J lost 6 bases, V lost 5 bases, and 6 bases had no gene match. The CDR3 consists of 14 residues. CDR3 protein: CASSRGGRVNEQFF. The CDR3 DNA sequence: TGTGCCAGCAGCCGGGGGGGGCGAGTCAATGAGCAGTTCTTC.

The table lists this clonotype with many counts. In DNA, the CDR3 is TGTGCCAGCAGCCCCGGACAGGGGTGGACTTCACCCCTCCACTTT. It yields the protein CASSPGQGWTSPLHF. The chain carries TRBV3-1 and TRBJ1-6; 9 nucleotides align to TRBD1. Germline CDR1 is LGHDT and CDR2 is YNNKEL (reference sequence). The CDR3 has 15 amino acids. J lost 9 bases, V lost 4 bases, and 7 bases had no gene match.

This clonotype was counted at least ten times. In DNA, the CDR3 is TGTGCCAGCAGTTTACAAGGACGGACCAAAGCTTTCTTT. Protein sequence: CASSLQGRTKAFF. The V call is TRBV6-5, the J call TRBJ1-1, with D uncertain. There are 13 residues in the CDR3. Germline V CDR1 and CDR2: MNHEY, SVGAGI. Trimming stripped 4 bases from V and 9 bases from J, with 15 bases between.

This clonotype was counted many times. The rearrangement joins TRBV10-3 to TRBJ1-2; possibly TRBD1 for D (5 bases). The CDR3 spans 14 residues. V dropped 1 base and J dropped 8 bases, with 14 bases sitting between them. CDR1 and CDR2 (germline): ENHRY, SYGVKD. This CDR3 reads CAISELGVMEGYTF. CDR3 bases: TGTGCCATCAGTGAGTTGGGGGTGATGGAAGGCTACACCTTC.